The 14 T cell receptor beta chains below come from one sample, sequenced in a study of blood T cells in healthy people across ages. Together with a sample-barcoded 5' primer, a J-beta primer mix was included in a second PCR lasting about 6 to 12 cycles. MiXCR, applied by TCRdb to the 5' RACE reads, yields one record per CDR3 protein. The table lists about 580,000 distinct CDR3 sequences, 45% to 55% of them singletons. Input material: blood. Every receptor here comes from a man older than 75 in good health.

There are a few counts of this clonotype. J is TRBJ2-1 and V is TRBV2; 7 nucleotides agree with TRBD2. After removal of 6 bases from V and 4 bases from J, the junction contained 3 bases not matched to a gene. The CDR3 length is 13 residues. Germline-derived CDR1 and CDR2 are SNHLY and FYNNEI. This CDR3 is CASRREGYNEQFF. The CDR3, as DNA: TGTGCCAGCAGGAGGGAGGGTTACAATGAGCAGTTCTTC.

This rearrangement joins TRBV7-2 to TRBJ1-6; no definite D call. Trimming pared 4 bases from V and 13 bases from J, leaving 11 bases between. Germline V gives CDR1 SGHTA, CDR2 FQGNSA. The CDR3 loop spans 12 amino acids. This chain's CDR3 is CASSSPGRPLHF. CDR3 in DNA: TGTGCCAGCAGCTCCCCCGGGAGGCCCCTCCACTTT.

The rearrangement uses TRBV7-2 and TRBJ2-5; no definite D call. The germline gives CDR1 SGHTA, CDR2 FQGNSA. The germline V and J ends were trimmed by 5 bases and 10 bases, with 11 bases remaining between them. This CDR3 region has 11 residues. This CDR3 reads CASSGLSDQYF. The CDR3 nucleotides read TGTGCCAGCAGCGGGCTCTCGGACCAGTACTTC.

V usage is TRBV6-5 and J usage is TRBJ1-1; D possibly corresponds to TRBD1 (5 bases). This CDR3 spans 19 amino acids. V shed 2 bases and J shed 5 bases, with 27 bases lying between them. In germline, CDR1 is MNHEY, CDR2 SVGAGI. The CDR3 loop reads CASSYGSGDPVVKGTEAFF. In DNA form, the CDR3 reads TGTGCCAGCAGTTACGGATCCGGGGACCCCGTGGTTAAGGGGACTGAAGCTTTCTTT.

V usage is TRBV20-1 and J usage is TRBJ2-4; D gene uncertain. Gene TRBJ2-7 matches the end of the DNA better, so the J call may be wrong. Germline CDR1 is DFQATT and CDR2 is SNEGSKA (reference sequence). The CDR3 extends over 12 amino acids. For the CDR3, the DNA is TGCAGTGCTAGTTGGGGTAAGGGCGAGCAGTACTTC. Amino acid sequence: CSASWGKGEQYF.

This clonotype was seen only a few times. The chain is built from TRBV20-1 and TRBJ2-7; 10 nucleotides match TRBD1. Unmatched junction bases numbered 10, after V lost 4 bases and J lost 4 bases. The germline gives CDR1 DFQATT, CDR2 SNEGSKA (reference sequence). The CDR3 has 15 residues. Here the CDR3 DNA reads TGCAGTGCTAATAAGGCGACAGGGGGCGCGTACGAGCAGTACTTC. Residues: CSANKATGGAYEQYF.

V is TRBV2 and J is TRBJ1-2, with no clear D. There are 13 residues in the CDR3. V lost 3 bases and J lost 0, with 5 bases in between. In germline, CDR1 is SNHLY, CDR2 FYNNEI. CDR3 DNA sequence: TGTGCCAGCAGTGAGGGTCCTAACTATGGCTACACCTTC. It yields the protein CASSEGPNYGYTF.

This clonotype is a singleton in its sample. The rearrangement uses TRBV27 and TRBJ1-2; a weak D match, TRBD1 (6 bases). CDR1 and CDR2 from the germline V gene are MNHEY and SMNVEV (reference sequence). Trimming pared 6 bases from V and 8 bases from J, leaving 19 bases between. The CDR3 consists of 14 residues. CDR3 residues: CASRFHGGAYGYTF. The CDR3 DNA reads as TGTGCCAGCAGGTTTCACGGGGGCGCTTACGGCTACACCTTC.

The genes are TRBV5-1 and TRBJ2-7; 11 positions agree with TRBD2. Losses at the gene ends were 4 bases for V and 5 bases for J; bases not matched to a gene: 5. The CDR3 spans 14 residues. Germline CDR1 and CDR2: SGHRS and YFSETQ. CDR3 nucleotide sequence: TGCGCCAGCAGCCCGGGACTAGCGGACCACGAGCAGTACTTC. Translation: CASSPGLADHEQYF.

V and J are TRBV27 and TRBJ2-1; TRBD2 aligns across 11 bases. The germline CDR1 and CDR2 sequences are MNHEY and SMNVEV (reference sequence). The V segment lost 5 bases and the J segment 8 bases; nucleotides outside the gene matches: 11. This CDR3 spans 16 amino acids. This CDR3 reads CASSPRLAGGVDEQFF. In DNA, the CDR3 is TGTGCCAGCAGTCCTAGGCTAGCGGGAGGTGTCGATGAGCAGTTCTTC.

The chain combines TRBV7-8 with TRBJ2-1; D may match TRBD1 or TRBD2 (7 bases each). The ends were cut back, 4 bases at V and 0 bases at J, with 19 bases in the middle. This CDR3 has 18 residues. CDR1 is SGHVS, CDR2 FQNEAQ, per germline. In nucleotides, the CDR3 is TGTGCCAGCAGCTCCGGCCCTCAGGGGGGGAGCTCCTACAATGAGCAGTTCTTC. Residues: CASSSGPQGGSSYNEQFF.

The V call is TRBV7-9, the J call TRBJ2-5; 7 bases map to TRBD1. Losses at the gene ends were 5 bases for V and 0 bases for J; bases not matched to a gene: 3. The CDR3 is 14 residues long. Germline CDR1 is SEHNR and CDR2 is FQNEAQ (reference sequence). CDR3 DNA sequence: TGTGCCAGCAGCAGGGGGCGAAACCAAGAGACCCAGTACTTC. Protein: CASSRGRNQETQYF.

The J gene is TRBJ1-2, the V gene TRBV5-1, with a weak D call TRBD1 (6 bases). V lost 0 bases and J 3 bases, leaving 12 bases between the germline ends. The germline CDR1 and CDR2 sequences are SGHRS and YFSETQ. This CDR3 spans 15 amino acids. The CDR3 DNA reads TGCGCCAGCAGCTTGGCTGGGGGGCGCGACTATGGCTACACCTTC. Protein product: CASSLAGGRDYGYTF.

CDR3: CAISRPGTEAFF. As DNA, the CDR3 is TGTGCCATCAGCAGGCCGGGCACTGAAGCTTTCTTT. This chain joins TRBV10-3 and TRBJ1-1; D remains ambiguous. The CDR3 sequence is 12 residues long. The ends were cut back, 6 bases at V and 4 bases at J, with 9 bases in the middle. The germline CDR1 and CDR2 sequences are ENHRY and SYGVKD.